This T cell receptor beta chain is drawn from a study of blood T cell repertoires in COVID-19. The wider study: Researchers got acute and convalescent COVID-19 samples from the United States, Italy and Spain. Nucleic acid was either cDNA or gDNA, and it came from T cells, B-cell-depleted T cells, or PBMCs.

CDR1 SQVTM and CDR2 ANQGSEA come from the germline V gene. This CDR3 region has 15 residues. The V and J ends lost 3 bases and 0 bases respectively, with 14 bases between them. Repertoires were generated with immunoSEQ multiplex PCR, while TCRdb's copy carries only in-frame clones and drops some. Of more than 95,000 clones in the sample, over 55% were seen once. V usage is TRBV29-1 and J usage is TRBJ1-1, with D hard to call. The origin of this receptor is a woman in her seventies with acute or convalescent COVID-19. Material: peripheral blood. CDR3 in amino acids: CSVEGQGGLNTEAFF. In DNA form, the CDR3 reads TGCAGCGTTGAGGGCCAAGGAGGGCTGAACACTGAAGCTTTCTTT.